The 25 T cell receptor beta chains reported below all come from one sample, sequenced in a study of T cell clonotyping in hematopoietic cell transplantation. Measured with immunoSEQ multiplex PCR; TCRdb has only the in-frame clones, and not every one. This sample has fewer than 7,000 clones, with about 66% found just once. Specimen: PBMCs, collected 180 days after allogeneic stem cell transplant. Receptors originate from a male patient in his 50s who had an allogeneic stem cell transplant from an unrelated donor, so the T cells may come from the graft donor. Some clones in this sample may be carry-over from other donors' samples.

The chain couples TRBV29-1 to TRBJ1-3; D gene ambiguous. From germline, CDR1 is SQVTM and CDR2 ANQGSEA. The CDR3 contains 11 residues. Trimming took 6 bases from V and 4 from J, leaving 7 bases between them. The CDR3 coding sequence is TGCAGCGTCGTCTTGGGAAACACCATATATTTT. Residues: CSVVLGNTIYF.

The rearrangement links TRBV29-1 to TRBJ2-5; 11 positions agree with TRBD1. The J call may be faulty, since TRBJ2-7 better matches the DNA end. This CDR3 is built from 13 residues. CDR1 SQVTM and CDR2 ANQGSEA come from the germline V gene. The CDR3 DNA is TGCAGCGTTGAGGGGACAGGGGGATACGAGCAGTACTTC. It is translated as CSVEGTGGYEQYF.

V gene TRBV5-4 combines with J gene TRBJ1-2; D remains unclear. Germline V CDR1 and CDR2: SGHNT, YYREEE (reference sequence). This CDR3 has 15 amino acids. V was clipped by 1 base and J by 0 bases, with 10 bases between them. CDR3 bases: TGTGCCAGCAGCTTGAGCAGACAAGCTAACTATGGCTACACCTTC. As protein: CASSLSRQANYGYTF.

This clone was detected a few times. The gene calls are TRBV7-6 and TRBJ2-7, with TRBD1 matching 7 bases. Germline-derived CDR1 and CDR2 are SGHVS and FNYEAQ. The CDR3 extends over 15 amino acids. V dropped 0 bases and J dropped 1; count of bases not matched to a gene: 3. CDR3 nucleotide sequence: TGTGCCAGCAGCTTAGCCGTGACAGGGTCCTACGAGCAGTACTTC. Amino acids: CASSLAVTGSYEQYF.

This chain connects TRBV5-6 to TRBJ2-1; the match to TRBD2 covers 12 bases. The CDR3 length is 15 residues. The trim removed 4 bases at V and 9 bases at J, leaving 8 bases unmatched. CDR1 SGHDT and CDR2 YYEEEE come from the germline V gene. The CDR3 is CASSMTSGSISEQFF. In DNA form, the CDR3 reads TGTGCCAGCAGCATGACTAGCGGGAGTATCAGTGAGCAGTTCTTC.

In this sample, this clone turned up a few times. The chain uses TRBV5-1 and TRBJ2-7, with D unclear. This CDR3 comprises 12 residues. Germline V gene sequence: CDR1 SGHRS, CDR2 YFSETQ. The V end was cut by 5 bases, the J end by 1 base, with 7 bases between. The CDR3 coding sequence is TGCGCCAGCAGGGAGCGATCCTACGAGCAGTACTTC. It translates to CASRERSYEQYF.

The V gene is TRBV4-1, the J gene TRBJ1-1; D call uncertain. Per the germline V gene, CDR1 is MGHRA and CDR2 is YSYEKL. This CDR3 contains 12 residues. Trimming pared 6 bases from V and 1 base from J, leaving 6 bases between. CDR3 in amino acids: CASRLGNTEAFF. The DNA for the CDR3 is TGCGCCAGCAGGTTGGGGAACACTGAAGCTTTCTTT.

This clone has more than one count but fewer than ten. The sample holds other DNA sequences that translate to the same CDR3. The chain couples TRBV4-3 to TRBJ1-4; D is unclear. The germline CDR1 and CDR2 sequences are LGHNA and YSLEER. Trimming pared 0 bases from V and 0 bases from J, leaving 5 bases between. The CDR3 runs 15 residues. CDR3 sequence reads: CASSQDGATNEKLFF. DNA for the CDR3: TGCGCCAGCAGCCAAGACGGAGCAACTAATGAAAAACTGTTTTTT.

The rearrangement links TRBV29-1 to TRBJ2-5; 8 nucleotides match TRBD1. The CDR3 runs to 17 residues. J lost 0 bases, V lost 7 bases, and 16 bases had no gene match. Germline V gene sequence: CDR1 SQVTM, CDR2 ANQGSEA. CDR3 amino acids: CSARKGQADHYQETQYF. As DNA, the CDR3 is TGCAGCGCCCGAAAGGGACAGGCCGATCACTACCAAGAGACCCAGTACTTC.

V usage is TRBV7-2 and J usage is TRBJ1-5; D is uncertain. Looked up from germline, CDR1 is SGHTA and CDR2 is FQGNSA. V was cut by 5 bases and J by 6 bases, with 11 bases left in between. The CDR3 has 13 amino acids. The CDR3 loop reads CASSQGPGQPQHF. In DNA form, the CDR3 reads TGTGCCAGCAGCCAAGGGCCCGGTCAGCCCCAGCATTTT.

The chain recombines TRBV27 with TRBJ1-1, with D unresolved. From germline, CDR1 is MNHEY and CDR2 SMNVEV (reference sequence). The CDR3 contains 16 residues. Deletions cut 1 base from V and 0 bases from J, with 12 bases between. The CDR3 DNA is TGTGCCAGCAGTTTATACTCTCGGGTTATGAACACTGAAGCTTTCTTT. The encoded protein is CASSLYSRVMNTEAFF.

The chain recombines TRBV5-4 with TRBJ1-2; D unresolved. The V end was cut by 0 bases, the J end by 1 base, with 7 bases between. This CDR3 region has 14 residues. Germline V gives CDR1 SGHNT, CDR2 YYREEE (reference sequence). The CDR3 loop reads CASSLAEINYGYTF. The CDR3 coding sequence is TGTGCCAGCAGCTTGGCCGAAATTAACTATGGCTACACCTTC.

V and J are TRBV7-9 and TRBJ2-7; TRBD2 is a possible D gene (5 bases). V lost 6 bases and J 5 bases, leaving 14 bases between the germline ends. The V gene's germline CDR1 is SEHNR and CDR2 FQNEAQ (reference sequence). This CDR3 region has 13 residues. The CDR3 loop reads CASRGEGSHEQYF. Here the CDR3 DNA reads TGTGCCAGCAGAGGAGAGGGTAGCCACGAGCAGTACTTC.

The J gene is TRBJ2-7, the V gene TRBV10-3; the match to TRBD1 covers 8 bases. Per germline, CDR1 ENHRY and CDR2 SYGVKD. The CDR3 length is 14 residues. V shed 3 bases and J 3 bases; nucleotides not matched to a gene: 4. The CDR3 DNA sequence: TGTGCCATCAGTGAATTTACAGGGGGCTACGAGCAGTACTTC. Protein sequence: CAISEFTGGYEQYF.

V usage is TRBV5-8 and J usage is TRBJ1-5; D might be TRBD1 (5 bases). This CDR3 region has 16 residues. The germline V gene encodes CDR1 SGHTS and CDR2 YDEGEE. Trimming left V 3 bases short and J 3 bases short, with 16 bases between. CDR3 in DNA: TGTGCCAGCAGCTGGTACGTCGGGACTATCAATCAGCCCCAGCATTTT. This sequence encodes CASSWYVGTINQPQHF.

J is TRBJ1-1 and V is TRBV6-5; 8 bases fit TRBD1. The germline V gene has CDR1 MNHEY and CDR2 SVGAGI. J lost 5 bases, V lost 5 bases, and 4 bases had no gene match. CDR3 length equals 13 residues. Here the CDR3 DNA reads TGTGCCAGCAGTCTCCAGGGGGCTACTGAAGCTTTCTTT. It codes for CASSLQGATEAFF.

The genes are TRBV6-5 and TRBJ1-5; D not certain. Per the germline V gene, CDR1 is MNHEY and CDR2 is SVGAGI. CDR3 length: 11 amino acids. V was pared by 5 bases and J by 12 bases, with 11 bases between. The CDR3 region is CASSETLIQHF. The CDR3 DNA is TGTGCCAGCAGTGAAACCCTGATCCAGCATTTT.

V usage is TRBV25-1 and J usage is TRBJ2-1; tentatively, D is TRBD2 (6 bases). The germline V gene has CDR1 MGHDK and CDR2 SYGVNS. The CDR3 sequence is 16 residues long. V was trimmed by 4 bases and J by 2 bases, leaving 15 bases between them. The CDR3 nucleotides read TGTGCCAGCAGTGGCCGGTCGCGGGGTGCCTACAATGAGCAGTTCTTC. Amino acid sequence: CASSGRSRGAYNEQFF. Supplemented by reference TRBV25-1 and TRBJ2-1, the full variable domain reads EADIYQTPRYLVIGTGKKITLECSQTMGHDKMYWYQQDPGMELHLIHYSYGVNSTEKGDLSSESTVSRIRTEHFPLTLESARPSHTSQYLCASSGRSRGAYNEQFFGPGTRLTVL.

The chain links TRBV7-2 to TRBJ2-2; D is possibly TRBD1 or TRBD2 (5 bases each). The V end lost 6 bases, the J end lost 5 bases, and 10 bases lay between the germline ends. Germline-derived CDR1 and CDR2 are SGHTA and FQGNSA. This CDR3 spans 13 amino acids. In nucleotides, the CDR3 is TGTGCCAGCAGGGGGGACCTTACCGGGGAGCTGTTTTTT. Residues: CASRGDLTGELFF.

The J gene is TRBJ1-6, the V gene TRBV4-3, with 7 bases aligning to TRBD1. The J segment lost 5 bases and the V segment lost 4 bases, leaving 2 bases of the junction unmatched. CDR1 is LGHNA and CDR2 is YSLEER in the germline V gene. The CDR3 totals 14 residues. DNA for the CDR3: TGCGCCAGCAGCCGCAGGGGGGATAATTCACCCCTCCACTTT. Protein sequence: CASSRRGDNSPLHF.

This clone was seen only a few times. The chain has TRBV18 and TRBJ2-7; 8 bases agree with TRBD1. Germline V CDR1 and CDR2: KGHSH, LQKENI. The CDR3 length is 13 residues. Losses at the gene ends were 2 bases for V and 6 bases for J; bases not matched to a gene: 3. CDR3 loop: CASSPSGGSEQYF. CDR3 coding DNA: TGTGCCAGCTCACCATCAGGGGGCTCCGAGCAGTACTTC.

The chain uses TRBV4-2 and TRBJ2-7, with D unresolved. The germline CDR1 and CDR2 sequences are LGHNA and YNFKEQ. CDR3 length: 15 residues. The V and J ends lost 10 bases and 4 bases respectively, with 23 bases between them. The CDR3 here is CATSGSLVGPYEQYF. The CDR3, as DNA: TGTGCCACCTCTGGGTCTCTGGTTGGCCCGTACGAGCAGTACTTC.

This chain links TRBV15 with TRBJ2-7; D remains unclear. Trimming stripped 0 bases from V and 2 bases from J, with 8 bases between. The CDR3 covers 14 residues. The germline CDR1 and CDR2 sequences are LNHNV and YYDKDF (reference sequence). In DNA, the CDR3 is TGTGCCACCAGCAGAGATAAGGGTCCCTACGAGCAGTACTTC. As protein: CATSRDKGPYEQYF.

The CDR3 region has the DNA TGCGCCAGCAGCCAAGACGTCACTAGCGGGGGATCCTACGAGCAGTACTTC. Encoded protein: CASSQDVTSGGSYEQYF. This chain uses TRBV4-3 with TRBJ2-7, with 11 nucleotides matching TRBD2. Germline V gene sequence: CDR1 LGHNA, CDR2 YSLEER. CDR3 size: 17 residues. Unmatched junction bases numbered 5, after V lost 0 bases and J lost 1 base.

This clone was seen a few times. CDR3 nucleotides: TGTGCCAGCAGGGACGGTGCAACTAATGAAAAACTGTTTTTT. Translated: CASRDGATNEKLFF. This chain links TRBV2 with TRBJ1-4; D gene unclear. CDR3 length: 14 amino acids. V was cut by 6 bases and J by 0 bases, with 8 bases left in between. Germline CDR1 and CDR2: SNHLY and FYNNEI. The entire variable domain, with the rest obtained from reference TRBV2 and TRBJ1-4, is as follows: EPEVTQTPSHQVTQMGQEVILRCVPISNHLYFYWYRQILGQKVEFLVSFYNNEISEKSEIFDDQFSVERPDGSNFTLKIRSTKLEDSAMYFCASRDGATNEKLFFGSGTQLSVL.